The present T cell receptor beta chain was sequenced within a study of Graves' ophthalmopathy and Graves' hyperthyroidism. This clonotype was observed at least ten times. Amplification from RNA transcripts yielded the TCR beta CDR3 regions. In the first round, RT-PCR was carried out with HTBI primers, and a multiplex PCR formed the second round. TCRdb re-analysed the multiplex PCR reads in MiXCR, keeping a single row per CDR3 protein. The sample shows approximately 380,000 distinct CDR3 sequences, around 21% of them seen only once. Trimming took off 0 bases at V and 0 bases at J, with 6 bases between the two ends. The CDR3 is made up of 16 amino acids.

Sequencing used peripheral blood. The chain joins TRBV12-3 or TRBV12-4 to TRBJ1-6; D not resolved. The sequence derives from a woman between 18 and 29 years old with stable Graves' hyperthyroidism. CDR3 sequence: CASSLAPSSYNSPLHF. DNA for the CDR3: TGTGCCAGCAGTTTAGCGCCCAGCTCCTATAATTCACCCCTCCACTTT.